This T cell receptor (beta chain) is from a study of T cells in Graves' hyperthyroidism and ophthalmopathy. Study-wide results and caveats: In the analysis, a 13 V-J model separated ophthalmopathy from stable hyperthyroidism.

There were TCR beta CDR3 regions amplified from RNA transcripts. HTBI primers were used for first-round RT-PCR of the TCR CDR3. One entry per CDR3 protein results from TCRdb running MiXCR on the multiplex PCR reads. This table holds fewer than 450,000 distinct CDR3 sequences, around 15% found once. This clonotype showed up many times. Its specificity is unknown. Uncontrolled infection, other autoimmune disease, pregnancy or lactation led to exclusion. V was trimmed by 3 bases and J by 0 bases, leaving 9 bases between them. Germline values: CDR1 DFQATT, CDR2 SNEGSKA (reference sequence). The CDR3 sequence is 14 residues long.

The receptor was derived from a man aged 45-65 years with Graves' ophthalmopathy. The genes are TRBV20-1 and TRBJ2-4; weak D call: TRBD2 (5 bases). Sequencing was performed on blood. The CDR3 reads CSASGGLAKNIQYF. CDR3 sequence (DNA): TGCAGTGCTAGCGGAGGACTAGCCAAAAACATTCAGTACTTC.